This TCR beta chain emerged from a study of shared clonotypes between healthy human individuals. As concerns this clone: The antigen remains undetermined.

CDR1 SGHTA and CDR2 FQGNSA come from the germline V gene. This CDR3 region has 15 residues. Trimming stripped 6 bases from V and 0 bases from J, with 12 bases between. This table comes from immunoSEQ multiplex PCR, and its TCRdb copy is limited to in-frame clones, with some not included. The top ten hold approximately 0.56% of the sample, which has approximately 1,000,000 clones, about 80% seen once. Study outcomes and limitations: Roughly 5% of naive CD4 clonotypes were shared across several donors. Non-shared clonotypes had lower generation probabilities than clonotypes shared by all four sorted-subset donors. Clonotype sharing among donors was thought likely to change with sequencing depth.

The sample was memory CD4+ T cells from PBMCs. Indicated subset: CD45RA-negative fraction. The chain recombines TRBV7-2 with TRBJ2-1; D gene uncertain. This TCR derives from a man younger than 35 in good health. Some clones in this sample may be carry-over from other donors' samples. In DNA form, the CDR3 reads TGTGCCAGCAGGGAGACTTCCCGCTCCTACAATGAGCAGTTCTTC. Its translation is CASRETSRSYNEQFF.